This paragraph covers one T cell receptor beta chain sequence. Sequenced by immunoSEQ multiplex PCR; TCRdb stores in-frame clones only, minus some. The sample contains 55,000 to 80,000 clones, 65% to 90% of which appear only once. Germline loops: CDR1 SGDLS, CDR2 YYNGEE. The V and J ends lost 0 bases and 5 bases, in that order; junction bases with no gene match: 4. CDR3 size: 15 residues. The sample originates from a study of blood T cell repertoires in COVID-19. The chain uses TRBV9 and TRBJ2-1; 8 nucleotides line up with TRBD2. Material for sequencing was peripheral blood. The TCR was taken from an elderly man with active COVID-19. The CDR3 coding sequence is TGTGCCAGCAGCGTAGGCCAGCGGGAGAACAATGAGCAGTTCTTC. Translating it yields CASSVGQRENNEQFF.